The source of this T cell receptor (beta chain) is a study of cytomegalovirus exposure and HLA in healthy donors (dated by TCRdb to about 2017). Background for the entire study: An earlier analysis of roughly 500 of the donors reported 250 to 300 Gb of sequence data and some 100 million unique TCR beta sequences from about 179 million T cells. In the later analysis, no new phenotypic data were used to find candidate immune exposures; instead, reliance was placed on TCR beta sequences and their occurrence across donors. Of the approximately 400 genotyped donors, approximately 83% fell in the genetic ancestry cluster associated with self-reported Caucasian donors. To predict cytomegalovirus infection status, the study brought together high-throughput TCR immunosequencing, statistical association of individual TCRs with disease status, and machine learning. An earlier analysis of fewer than 750 of the donors used high-throughput TCR beta sequencing to judge whether each TCR beta V gene segment behaved as functional or pseudogenic. Around 300 gigabases of sequencing data and approximately 84 million unique TCR sequences were included in an early release covering 550 to 800 HLA-typed donors. The study aimed to test whether signatures of past pathogen exposure could be identified by cataloging public T cell receptors. Using immunosequencing, the study profiled T cell repertoires from 640 or so subjects and related those repertoires to cytomegalovirus serostatus. Five DR-DQ haplotypes were handled as single units for association and clustering, since linkage in the cohort was strong. Donor age, sex, ethnicity and CMV serostatus were collected together with the repertoire data. Among a few hundred genotyped donors of the cohort, an average of about 240,000 unique TCR beta nucleotide sequences were sequenced per donor, roughly a sixth of them non-productive. The number of donors typed differed by locus, with 629-630 for A, B, C, DRB1 and DQB1, roughly 520 for DQA1, nearly 610 for DPA1, and around 430 for DPB1. A later analysis re-analyzed previously published TCR beta repertoires from hundreds of donors and added high-resolution HLA genotyping to study TCR occurrence patterns. Besides the first cohort of approximately 670 subjects, a separate validation cohort made up of 120 different subjects was used. A later genetic analysis used genome-wide SNP genotypes for about 55% of the 666 donors, treating that subset as a discovery cohort. Every repertoire in the discovery cohort had been generated on one and the same sequencing platform. HLA typing included class I and class II loci at four-digit resolution. Study-wide findings and limitations: A later analysis reported that several top co-occurrence clusters appeared linked to parvovirus B19, influenza, CMV and Epstein-Barr virus. A further reported finding was that TCR beta sequences accurately predicted the HLA-A and HLA-B alleles for most subjects in the first cohort. Across donors, most TCR sequences were observed very rarely, whereas some public TCRs were present in many individuals. In vitro tests confirmed that a few of the cytomegalovirus-associated TCR beta chains recognize cytomegalovirus antigens. An earlier analysis of several hundred of the donors showed that most TCR beta V segments appeared in productive rearrangements either about 87% or about 30% of the time, which broadly matched IMGT annotations. Roughly uniform sequencing depth across donors was assumed in presence/absence analyses, although this assumption may not hold. In a later analysis, the rate of TCR association differed among HLA loci, with DRB1 alleles having the most associated TCRs and HLA-C alleles having the fewest. Specific HLA alleles were associated with some 15,000 TCR beta sequences at a false discovery rate of 0.05 in a later analysis. A later analysis found that most CMV-associated TCR beta chains appeared HLA-restricted, with HLA associations seemingly driven largely by CMV exposure. An association between a missense DCLRE1C variant and V-gene and J-gene trimming of TCR beta chains was found in a later genetic analysis and replicated in an independent cohort. Some IMGT-functional V segments, including TRBV6-2 and TRBV6-3, could not be distinguished by the 87-base-pair reads and were therefore excluded. When HLA alleles, especially DR and DQ, strongly co-occurred, attributing TCR associations to individual alleles was difficult. Compared with the roughly 700-donor mean, donors in an Asian-associated ancestry cluster had fewer N-insertions in productive TCRs, according to a later genetic analysis. The only immune exposure information available for the cohort was CMV serostatus. Roughly 17 rarely observed V segments, including chromosome 9 orphons, were excluded from the earlier analysis of some 590 of the donors because counts were too low. Cytomegalovirus status was reported to be diagnosed by the classifier with high specificity and sensitivity in both the original and validation cohorts. In a later analysis, HLA-associated TCR beta chains were found to be more clonally expanded and to have lower generation probabilities than equally common non-associated chains. The sequencing pipeline was judged likely to have produced a cluster of highly shared sequence variants as a technical artifact. It was suggested by the authors that the approach could potentially be generalized to other disease states and immunological phenotypes. The study listed 170 or so TCR beta chains as associated with cytomegalovirus. This cohort had only TCR beta chains sequenced, and the lack of alpha or paired-chain data limited which features could be detected. HLA typing was unavailable for some donors at each locus, so association tests used only the typed subset. Linkage disequilibrium might explain the correlated functional status among segregating V segments, but an unknown experimental factor could not be excluded.

Including the terminal cysteine and phenylalanine, the CDR3 comprises 15 residues. Kept here is only the CDR3 DNA, which spans 45 bases and is read in frame from base 1. Trimming at the junction amounts to 0 bases on V and 5 bases on J, and the germline ends lie 13 bases apart. Via the germline V gene (reference sequence), CDR1 is MNHNY and CDR2 SVGAGI. Receptors were amplified or captured by the immunoSEQ multiplex PCR assay. A mixture of 60 forward primers for TCR Vbeta segments and 13 reverse primers for TCR Jbeta segments was used in the multiplex PCR. The CDR3 region of rearranged TCR beta genes was amplified from genomic DNA with a multiplex PCR assay. The amplified TCR beta libraries were sequenced on the Illumina HiSeq System as 87-base-pair reads. Under the source paper's analysis protocol: A later analysis tallied 70 million to 100 million unique TCR beta chains across the 700 or so repertoires, and approximately 9.9 million of those chains were shared by two or more donors. Raw reads were error-corrected and collapsed into unique sequences with a nearest-neighbor algorithm that merged closely related sequences to remove PCR and sequencing errors. V, D and J gene segments were assigned by aligning CDR3 sequences to IMGT reference sequences. For a sequence to be retained, a match of at least six nucleotides to both a V gene segment and a J gene segment was required. A rearrangement was called productive if the CDR3 had no stop codons and remained in frame with V and J, and every other rearrangement was called non-productive. CDR3 was defined according to IMGT convention as the region running from the second conserved V-encoded cysteine to the conserved J-encoded phenylalanine. Sequences without an unambiguous match to a single V gene segment were excluded from the earlier analysis of almost 600 of the donors. An earlier analysis of some 500 of the donors classified V segments as functional when productive rearrangements were above 56.7% and as segregating when the standard deviation between donors was above 5%. A statistical classification framework was built to diagnose cytomegalovirus status from the catalog of TCR beta chain sequences. V and J gene assignment, in a later analysis, came from comparing TCR nucleotide sequences with IMGT/GENE-DB human TR gene sequences. A later analysis assigned CDR3 sequences and most-parsimonious VDJ recombination scenarios with the TCRdist pipeline. In a later analysis, each TCR beta chain was defined by its CDR3 amino acid sequence together with its V-gene family, and reads lacking a unique V-gene family were excluded. A later analysis removed nearly 600 highly shared, low-generation-probability nucleotide sequences to deal with suspected cross-contamination and a sequencing artifact. A later analysis calculated a clonal expansion index for each public chain from normalized within-repertoire ranks of inferred template counts. Generation probabilities in a later analysis came from a VDJ recombination model fitted to out-of-frame rearrangements, and those results were checked against IGoR. Hypergeometric tests were used in a later analysis to score TCR-TCR, TCR-HLA and TCR-CMV co-occurrence, with a repertoire-size bias correction applied to the TCR pairs. To estimate false discovery rates, a later analysis permuted the HLA or CMV assignments 20 times. A later analysis grouped co-occurring TCRs with DBSCAN, adding TCRdist sequence similarity when clustering within HLA-allele-positive subsets. Repertoires with fewer than 30,000 or more than 120,000 public chains were left out of co-occurrence clustering, as were about five repertoires with anomalous nucleotide sharing. The source is immuneACCESS, and TCRdb retained only in-frame sequences with V and J called. Part of the clones is not carried over; for the studies checked, unresolved V genes explain less than half of this, and the remainder is unexplained. V, J and clone size were drawn from that table, and D and trimming were deduced from the DNA. For this sample there are 130,000 or so clones; approximately 74% appear just once. Of the sample, over 5% is held by the ten largest clones.

As to this clone: Its antigen remains undetermined. Qualities for individual bases were not recorded, and no much larger clone is one base off.

The cohort was made up of about 670 healthy bone marrow donors. At the time of sampling, all cohort members were nominally healthy, though unrecorded immune exposures were likely present. The donor tested CMV seropositive, placing the donor among the 289 seropositive members of the cohort. A peripheral blood sample was provided by each donor, and peripheral blood mononuclear cells were used for TCR beta sequencing. Genomic DNA extraction from the blood cell samples was performed with the Qiagen DNeasy Blood Extraction Kit. Specimen: PBMCs. The TCR was taken from a man in his forties in good health and CMV-seropositive. The sequence joins TRBV6-6 to TRBJ1-2; the D region possibly corresponds to TRBD1 (5 bases align). The nucleotide sequence reads TGTGCCAGCAGTTACTCGGCGGGGGTGGGTTATGGCTACACCTTC. It translates to CASSYSAGVGYGYTF.